Below are 8 T cell receptor beta chains sequenced from a single sample in a study of blood T cell repertoires in COVID-19. Clones were read by immunoSEQ multiplex PCR, and TCRdb kept only the in-frame ones, dropping some. The data contain more than 65,000 clones, roughly 80% of them seen just once; the ten biggest clones take up more than 9.5%. Sequencing was done on a sample of peripheral blood. Receptor source: a woman of 80 years or more with acute or convalescent COVID-19.

This chain uses TRBV2 with TRBJ2-1; 11 bases align to TRBD1. The CDR3 is 15 amino acids. The J segment lost 6 bases and the V segment lost 7 bases, leaving 8 bases of the junction unmatched. Per germline, CDR1 SNHLY and CDR2 FYNNEI. The CDR3 loop reads CASTQDRGLVNEQFF. For the CDR3, the DNA is TGTGCCAGCACTCAGGACAGGGGGCTCGTCAATGAGCAGTTCTTC.

This clone was seen a handful of times. The gene calls are TRBV6-5 and TRBJ1-5; D call uncertain. Germline V gene sequence: CDR1 MNHEY, CDR2 SVGAGI. V was cut by 6 bases and J by 1 base, with 10 bases left in between. The CDR3 spans 14 residues. The CDR3 nucleotides are TGTGCCAGCAGAAGACTTAAAAGCAATCAGCCCCAGCATTTT. Its translation is CASRRLKSNQPQHF.

The chain uses TRBV6-2 or TRBV6-3 and TRBJ2-7, with 12 positions matching TRBD2. Germline CDR1 MNHEY, CDR2 SVGEGT. V was clipped by 5 bases and J by 4 bases; unmatched bases: 3. The CDR3 runs 14 residues. The DNA of the CDR3 is TGTGCCAGCAGTGCTAGCGGGGGGGCGTACGAGCAGTACTTC. The encoded protein is CASSASGGAYEQYF.

The chain couples TRBV5-6 to TRBJ2-3; 7 nucleotides align to TRBD1. Germline V gives CDR1 SGHDT, CDR2 YYEEEE. The CDR3 runs to 16 residues. V shed 3 bases, J shed 1 base, and the junction held 8 bases outside the gene matches. The CDR3 DNA reads as TGTGCCAGCAGCTCCACGGTGGACAGGCGCACAGATACGCAGTATTTT. Amino acid sequence: CASSSTVDRRTDTQYF.

The chain links TRBV5-1 to TRBJ2-7, with 9 bases matching TRBD1. The CDR3 length is 15 residues. Germline CDR1 SGHRS, CDR2 YFSETQ. The ends lost 4 bases at V and 5 bases at J; junction bases unmatched: 10. The CDR3 spells CASSASDRGAHEQYF. For the CDR3, the DNA is TGCGCCAGCAGCGCGTCGGACAGGGGAGCCCACGAGCAGTACTTC.

Note on this clone: The junction and the germline gene differ at one end; a read error may be behind it. The V call is TRBV6-1, the J call TRBJ1-6; D is perhaps TRBD1 (5 bases). This CDR3 comprises 17 residues. Germline V gives CDR1 MNHNS, CDR2 SASEGT. The CDR3 here is CASSEGGGVDYNSPLHF. CDR3 nucleotide sequence: TGTGCCAGCAGCGAAGGCGGGGGGGTTGACTATAATTCACCCCTCCACTTT.

The genes are TRBV5-1 and TRBJ1-4; the D is unclear. Germline CDR1 reads SGHRS; CDR2 reads YFSETQ. V was clipped by 4 bases and J by 0 bases, with 7 bases between them. This CDR3 comprises 14 residues. The CDR3 is CASSQLATNEKLFF. CDR3 nucleotides: TGCGCCAGCAGCCAACTTGCAACTAATGAAAAACTGTTTTTT.

The chain employs TRBV6-5 and TRBJ1-4, with 7 bases identical to TRBD1. Per the germline V gene, CDR1 is MNHEY and CDR2 is SVGAGI. The CDR3 is 13 amino acids. The V gene end was trimmed by 6 bases and the J gene end by 4 bases; junction bases not matched to a gene: 2. CDR3 sequence (DNA): TGTGCCAGCAGGGGACAGCTTAATGAAAAACTGTTTTTT. It encodes CASRGQLNEKLFF.